This is a list of T cell receptor beta chains from one sample in a study of blood T cell repertoires in COVID-19. Only in-frame clones appear in the TCRdb table, and some are missing; sequencing was by immunoSEQ multiplex PCR. In the table there are approximately 160,000 clones, less than 90% of which are singletons. Sequenced material: peripheral blood. The receptors originated from a woman aged 70 to 79 with acute or convalescent COVID-19. Each CDR3 is given with its conserved first and last residue. D genes are given only for firm matches. A clone size is listed for some rows: how often the clone was seen (once, few, many), or a class if it is expanded.

. | . | TRBJ1-5 | TRBV7-3 | TGTGCCAGCAGCTTAACACTGGGCGGGATCCTCTATAGCAATCAGCCCCAGCATTTT | CASSLTLGGILYSNQPQHF
TRBD1 | . | TRBJ1-2 | TRBV18 | TGTGCCAGCTCACCACGACAGGGGGACCACTATGGCTACACCTTC | CASSPRQGDHYGYTF
TRBD2 | . | TRBJ2-5 | TRBV7-9 | TGTGCCAGCAGCTTAATAGCGGGAACGGCGACCCAGTACTTC | CASSLIAGTATQYF
. | . | TRBJ2-2 | TRBV29-1 | TGCAGCGTTGACACAGGGAACACCGGGGAGCTGTTTTTT | CSVDTGNTGELFF
TRBD1 | . | TRBJ2-7 | TRBV6-5 | TGTGCCAGCGGGGGTGTCAGGGGGTCGGGAGAGCAGTACTTC | CASGGVRGSGEQYF
. | . | TRBJ1-3 | TRBV14 | TGTGCCAGCAGCCAAGGGCGACGGGCTGGAAACACCATATATTTT | CASSQGRRAGNTIYF
TRBD1 | . | TRBJ1-6 | TRBV7-8 | TGTGCCAGCAGCTCCACAGGGGGTTTTTCACCCCTCCACTTT | CASSSTGGFSPLHF
. | . | TRBJ1-3 | TRBV7-8 | TGTGCCGACACTCCGCCGGTAGGGGGTTCTGGAAACACCATATATTTT | CADTPPVGGSGNTIYF
TRBD1 | . | TRBJ1-6 | TRBV5-1 | TGCGCCAGCAGCTTGGGGACAGGGTCACCCCTCCACTTT | CASSLGTGSPLHF
TRBD2 | . | TRBJ2-1 | TRBV5-1 | TGCGCCAGCAGCCCCCCGGGACTAGAGCAGTTCTTC | CASSPPGLEQFF
. | . | TRBJ1-1 | TRBV3-1/TRBV3-2 | TGTGCCAGCAGCCAAGGTCATAGAGGAGCTTTCTTT | CASSQGHRGAFF
. | . | TRBJ2-7 | TRBV3-1/TRBV3-2 | TGTGCCAGCACCCGACTACAGGGATCCTACGAGCAGTACTTC | CASTRLQGSYEQYF
. | . | TRBJ1-2 | TRBV7-2 | TGTGCCAGCAGTGGGACTCCTTCTAACTATGGCTACACCTTC | CASSGTPSNYGYTF
. | few | TRBJ2-1 | TRBV3-1/TRBV3-2 | TGTGCCAGCAGCCGGGGAGGAGATACTAATGAGCAGTTCTTC | CASSRGGDTNEQFF
. | . | TRBJ1-1 | TRBV7-8 | TGTGCCAGTGGGCACGGTGTATACAATGAAGCTTTCTTT | CASGHGVYNEAFF
. | . | TRBJ2-2 | TRBV10-3 | TGTGCCATCAACACAAGACAGACCTCGAACACCGGGGAGCTGTTTTTT | CAINTRQTSNTGELFF
. | few | TRBJ1-5 | TRBV12-3/TRBV12-4 | TGTGCCAGCAGTCAGGAGGGGCATCAGCCCCAGCATTTT | CASSQEGHQPQHF
. | many | TRBJ1-1 | TRBV12-3/TRBV12-4 | TGTGCCAGCAGTTTAGGACAGAACACTGAAGCTTTCTTT | CASSLGQNTEAFF
TRBD2 | . | TRBJ2-2 | TRBV4-1 | TGCGCCAGCAGCCAACCTCTAGCGGGAGGGACCGGGGAGCTGTTTTTT | CASSQPLAGGTGELFF
. | . | TRBJ2-1 | TRBV9 | TGTGCCAGCAGCCCCAGGGGGACTTTCTCCTACAATGAGCAGTTCTTC | CASSPRGTFSYNEQFF
. | . | TRBJ1-2 | TRBV4-1 | TGCGCCAGCAGCAATACCGGGACACCGATCAACTATGGCTACACCTTC | CASSNTGTPINYGYTF
. | once | TRBJ1-3 | TRBV6-5 | TGTGCCAGCAGGTCAGGAGATAGGCGGGCCATATATTTT | CASRSGDRRAIYF
. | . | TRBJ1-1 | TRBV25-1 | TGTGCCAGCAGTGACCCCGGACATAACACTGAAGCTTTCTTT | CASSDPGHNTEAFF
TRBD2 | . | TRBJ2-1 | TRBV7-2 | TGTGCCAGCAGCTTAGCAGGTTTGCGGGGGGGGCGTAATGAGCAGTTCTTC | CASSLAGLRGGRNEQFF
TRBD1 | . | TRBJ2-7 | TRBV5-1 | TGCGCCAGCAGCCTAGGGACAGTCAGCGACGAGCAGTACTTC | CASSLGTVSDEQYF
TRBD1 | . | TRBJ1-5 | TRBV27 | TGTGCCAGCAGTTCCGGGACAGGGGTCCCCAATCAGCCCCAGCATTTT | CASSSGTGVPNQPQHF
. | . | TRBJ2-3 | TRBV7-9 | TGTGCCAGCAGCTTAGGAACTACCCGCACAGATACGCAGTATTTT | CASSLGTTRTDTQYF
. | few | TRBJ2-7 | TRBV21-1 | TGTGCCAGCAGCATCGCTCCTTTGGGACAGGGGGTCTACGAGCAGTACTTC | CASSIAPLGQGVYEQYF
. | . | TRBJ1-1 | TRBV6-5 | TGTGCCAGCAGTTACGAGGTTTGGACTGAAGCTTTCTTT | CASSYEVWTEAFF
. | . | TRBJ1-5 | TRBV7-2 | TGTGCCAGCAGCTTAGTAAGGGGGAATCAGCCCCAGCATTTT | CASSLVRGNQPQHF
. | once | TRBJ2-1 | TRBV28 | TGTGCCAGCAGTTCAGGATCCTACAATGAGCAGTTCTTC | CASSSGSYNEQFF
TRBD1 | . | TRBJ1-2 | TRBV15 | TGTGCCACCAGCAGAGATTACGACAGGGGACATGGCTACACCTTC | CATSRDYDRGHGYTF
. | few | TRBJ1-2 | TRBV5-1 | TGCGCCAGCAGCTTGGAGGACAAGGAATATGGCTACACCTTC | CASSLEDKEYGYTF
TRBD1 | . | TRBJ1-1 | TRBV6-2/TRBV6-3 | TGTGCCAGCAGTTCCGACCCAGGGGGCGCCGACACTGAAGCTTTCTTT | CASSSDPGGADTEAFF
. | . | TRBJ2-7 | TRBV29-1 | TGCAGCGTTGAGAGGATAGGGGTGTCAGGGGAGCAGTACTTC | CSVERIGVSGEQYF
TRBD1 | . | TRBJ1-1 | TRBV11-2 | TGTGCCAGCAGCTTAGTCGGGACAGGTGAAGCTTTCTTT | CASSLVGTGEAFF
TRBD2 | . | TRBJ2-7 | TRBV5-1 | TGCGCCAGCAGCTCGGGACTAGAAACTCACGAGCAGTACTTC | CASSSGLETHEQYF
. | . | TRBJ2-2 | TRBV28 | TGTGCCAGCAGGCCGGGCGGGACCATATTAAACACCGGGGAGCTGTTTTTT | CASRPGGTILNTGELFF
. | . | TRBJ2-7 | TRBV3-1/TRBV3-2 | TGTGCCAGCAGCCAAGACCGGGTCTTCTCCGAGCAGTACTTC | CASSQDRVFSEQYF
TRBD2 | . | TRBJ2-3 | TRBV6-1 | TGTGCCAGCAGTGGGACTAGCGGGAGGGCCTTCTCGACAGATACGCAGTATTTT | CASSGTSGRAFSTDTQYF
. | . | TRBJ2-6 | TRBV4-2 | TGTGCCAGCAGCCAAGATGGACAACCTTCTGGGGCCAACGTCCTGACTTTC | CASSQDGQPSGANVLTF
. | . | TRBJ1-2 | TRBV7-2 | TGTGCCAGCAGCTTCACCGGAAGACAGACCTATGGCTACACCTTC | CASSFTGRQTYGYTF
. | . | TRBJ1-2 | TRBV6-1 | TGTGCCAGCAGTGAAGCGCTTCGGGGAGCCTACTATGGCTACACCTTC | CASSEALRGAYYGYTF
. | . | TRBJ2-5 | TRBV18 | TGTGCCAGCTCCCAAAAGCCTTCCACAGGGTTGTCAGAGACCCAGTACTTC | CASSQKPSTGLSETQYF
. | . | TRBJ2-3 | TRBV7-3 | TGTGCCAGCAGCTTCTCCGGGACTAGCACAGATACGCAGTATTTT | CASSFSGTSTDTQYF
TRBD2 | . | TRBJ2-5 | TRBV29-1 | TGCAGCGTTCGAAGGGGACTAGCGGGGGGCTCGTACCAAGAGACCCAGTACTTC | CSVRRGLAGGSYQETQYF
. | . | TRBJ2-3 | TRBV4-2 | TGTGCCAGCAGCCAAGGAACCGGGACTGTCCCGCAACGCACAGATACGCAGTATTTT | CASSQGTGTVPQRTDTQYF
. | . | TRBJ1-1 | TRBV6-5 | TGTGCCAGCAGGCCAAGACAGTCCCCTGAAGCTTTCTTT | CASRPRQSPEAFF
TRBD1 | . | TRBJ2-1 | TRBV7-2 | TGTGCCAGCAGCTTCGGACAGGGAGGAAATGAGCAGTTCTTC | CASSFGQGGNEQFF